Sequencing of this TCR beta chain was carried out in a study of circulating and synovial CD4+ cells in juvenile arthritis. This clone is a singleton in its sample. Antigen: not known. The method was immunoSEQ multiplex PCR; TCRdb's version includes in-frame clones alone and lacks a portion of them. The table shows 30,000 to 40,000 clones, with around 95% occurring only once. General study results and limits: Deeper sequencing increased measured overlap with synovial clonotypes. Vbeta family usage analysis did not detect the pathogenic-like versus bulk difference.

The CDR3 is 15 amino acids. J gave up 6 bases and V 7 bases, and 10 bases lay outside the gene matches. Germline V gene data show CDR1 as SNHLY and CDR2 as FYNNEI. J is TRBJ2-1 and V is TRBV2, with 9 bases matching TRBD2. This receptor was obtained from a human donor with juvenile idiopathic arthritis. Sequencing was carried out using CD4+ T cells from blood. In DNA, the CDR3 is TGTGCCAGCAACTGGGCGGGAGGGAGTCGCAATGAGCAGTTCTTC. The encoded protein is CASNWAGGSRNEQFF.